This TCR beta chain was observed in a study of blood T cell repertoires in COVID-19. As for the study in general: The United States, Italy and Spain provided the acute and convalescent COVID-19 samples. Sample material is recorded as cDNA or gDNA derived from T cells, B-cell-depleted T cells, or PBMCs.

In the original analysis: Researchers report that nucleated cell counts were estimated from reference gene primer amplification. The protocol was immunoSEQ multiplex PCR, while the TCRdb copy is restricted to in-frame clones and leaves out a portion. V and J calls and clone size are copied from that table; D and trimming were computed from the DNA. This table holds more than 90,000 clones, about 85% found once. CDR3 length: 15 amino acids. Germline lookup yields CDR1 SEHNR and CDR2 FQNEAQ (reference sequence). The V gene end was trimmed by 4 bases and the J gene end by 6 bases; junction bases not matched to a gene: 6.

The chain links TRBV7-9 to TRBJ2-1; 10 positions agree with TRBD1. This clonotype was obtained from a man older than 75 with acute or convalescent COVID-19. Sequenced input: peripheral blood. CDR3 sequence: CASSSTGTGVNEQFF. The CDR3 coding sequence is TGTGCCAGCAGCTCCACCGGGACAGGGGTCAATGAGCAGTTCTTC.